This entry describes one T cell receptor beta chain. Antigen specificity is unknown. The sample is drawn from a study of cytomegalovirus exposure and HLA in healthy donors. Study findings and constraints: As a later analysis showed, a missense DCLRE1C variant was linked to trimming of TCR beta V- and J-genes.

The CDR3 sequence is 14 residues long. Germline CDR1 SEHNR, CDR2 FQNEAQ (reference sequence). Unmatched junction bases numbered 8, after V lost 5 bases and J lost 8 bases. It was with 60 Vbeta and 13 Jbeta primers that the PCR ran. Measured with immunoSEQ multiplex PCR; TCRdb has only the in-frame clones, and not every one. The sample has 150,000 to 200,000 clones; about 80% are singletons. The chain recombines TRBV7-9 with TRBJ2-1, with 8 nucleotides matching TRBD1. The TCR comes from a female donor in good health and CMV-seronegative. Sample: PBMCs. The CDR3, as DNA: TGTGCCAGCAGCCTTGTGGACAGGGCCGATGAGCAGTTCTTC. Translating gives CASSLVDRADEQFF. Full variable domain (missing parts from reference TRBV7-9 and TRBJ2-1): DTGVSQNPRHKITKRGQNVTFRCDPISEHNRLYWYRQTLGQGPEFLTYFQNEAQLEKSRLLSDRFSAERPKGSFSTLEIQRTEQGDSAMYLCASSLVDRADEQFFGPGTRLTVL.